These 20 T cell receptor beta chains share one sample of origin, sequenced in a study of blood T cell repertoires in COVID-19. Clones were sequenced by immunoSEQ multiplex PCR, and TCRdb holds only the in-frame ones, with some missing. The sample shows around 64,000 clones, roughly nine tenths of them seen only once. Sequenced input: peripheral blood. Source of these receptors: a woman over 75 with acute or convalescent COVID-19.

The J gene is TRBJ1-1, the V gene TRBV6-4; possibly TRBD1 for D (5 bases). The germline V gene encodes CDR1 MRHNA and CDR2 SNTAGT. This CDR3 is built from 13 residues. Deletions cut 5 bases from V and 4 bases from J, with 11 bases between. CDR3 DNA: TGTGCCAGCAGTCCTGGGGGGACCACTGAAGCTTTCTTT. Translation: CASSPGGTTEAFF.

In this sample, this clone turned up once. The chain joins TRBV29-1 to TRBJ2-2; tentatively, D is TRBD2 (6 bases). The V and J ends lost 4 bases and 6 bases respectively, with 15 bases between them. The CDR3 contains 14 residues. In germline, CDR1 is SQVTM, CDR2 ANQGSEA. The CDR3 nucleotides are TGCAGCGTTGGCCAGGCGGGATCGGCCGGGGAGCTGTTTTTT. Amino acid sequence: CSVGQAGSAGELFF.

V is TRBV19 and J is TRBJ1-2; TRBD1 aligns across 9 bases. The CDR3 loop spans 14 amino acids. Trimming removed 3 bases from V and 5 bases from J; junction bases left unmatched: 4. Per germline, CDR1 LNHDA and CDR2 SQIVND (reference sequence). CDR3 in amino acids: CASSIDRGIYGYTF. In DNA form, the CDR3 reads TGTGCCAGTAGTATTGACAGGGGGATTTATGGCTACACCTTC.

The chain employs TRBV14 and TRBJ2-7; perhaps TRBD2 as D (6 bases). V was clipped by 5 bases and J by 3 bases, with 14 bases between them. The CDR3 contains 14 residues. Germline CDR1 SGHDN, CDR2 FVKESK. The CDR3: CASSDILGGYEQYF. In DNA form, the CDR3 reads TGTGCCAGCAGCGACATTCTGGGAGGCTACGAGCAGTACTTC.

The CDR3 loop is CASSIVGGGNQPQHF. CDR3 in DNA: TGTGCCAGTAGTATAGTCGGGGGGGGAAATCAGCCCCAGCATTTT. V is TRBV19 and J is TRBJ1-5; D perhaps matches TRBD1 (5 bases). In germline, CDR1 is LNHDA, CDR2 SQIVND (reference sequence). With 1 base removed from V and 4 bases from J, the gap between germline ends came to 11 bases. This CDR3 has 15 amino acids.

This clone has more than one count but fewer than ten. V usage is TRBV6-2 or TRBV6-3 and J usage is TRBJ1-5; TRBD1 matches at 7 bases. The CDR3 has 16 amino acids. After removal of 2 bases from V and 1 base from J, the junction contained 5 bases not matched to a gene. Germline values: CDR1 MNHEY, CDR2 SVGEGT. The CDR3 region is CASSYPGQRSNQPQHF. CDR3 DNA sequence: TGTGCCAGCAGTTACCCGGGACAGCGGAGCAATCAGCCCCAGCATTTT.

This chain connects TRBV5-1 to TRBJ2-4; a possible D gene is TRBD1 (5 bases). Per the germline V gene, CDR1 is SGHRS and CDR2 is YFSETQ. V lost 0 bases and J 9 bases, leaving 13 bases between the germline ends. CDR3 size: 14 residues. DNA of the CDR3: TGCGCCAGCAGCTTGGGGGCAGGGCTGGGCATTCAGTACTTC. Protein product: CASSLGAGLGIQYF.

This clone was observed once. Here the CDR3 DNA reads TGTGCCAGCAGACCTACCGGGACAGGGATCACATCTGAAGCTTTCTTT. As protein: CASRPTGTGITSEAFF. The V call is TRBV6-2 or TRBV6-3, the J call TRBJ1-1; 9 bases are shared with TRBD1. V was pared by 6 bases and J by 6 bases, with 14 bases of the junction left unmatched. The CDR3 runs to 16 residues. CDR1 and CDR2 (germline): MNHEY, SVGEGT.

Only one count was recorded for this clone. The chain recombines TRBV24-1 with TRBJ2-2; 7 nucleotides line up with TRBD1. J gave up 1 base and V 4 bases, and 5 bases lay outside the gene matches. The germline V gene has CDR1 KGHDR and CDR2 SFDVKD. CDR3 size: 16 residues. As DNA, the CDR3 is TGTGCCACCAGTGACCCGGGACAGAAGAACACCGGGGAGCTGTTTTTT. It yields the protein CATSDPGQKNTGELFF.

The chain recombines TRBV7-2 with TRBJ2-3; no firm D call. CDR3 length: 13 residues. The germline V gene encodes CDR1 SGHTA and CDR2 FQGNSA. Trimming removed 10 bases from V and 0 bases from J, with 11 bases in between. The CDR3 region has the DNA TGTGCCACCGCTGGGCAGAGCACAGATACGCAGTATTTT. Translation gives CATAGQSTDTQYF.

The J gene is TRBJ2-3, the V gene TRBV11-3; tentative D call: TRBD2 (7 bases). V gave up 3 bases and J gave up 4 bases, with 17 bases separating them. The CDR3 is 16 residues long. Germline loops: CDR1 SGHNT, CDR2 YENEEA. The DNA of the CDR3 is TGTGCCAGCAGCTTGGGGGGGCCCCAGGGGTCAGATACGCAGTATTTT. Translating it yields CASSLGGPQGSDTQYF.

Only one count was recorded for this clone. V is TRBV28 and J is TRBJ1-4; D might be TRBD1 (5 bases). The CDR3 is 13 residues long. V shed 8 bases and J shed 8 bases, with 15 bases lying between them. The germline V gene has CDR1 MDHEN and CDR2 SYDVKM. The CDR3 DNA sequence: TGTGCCAGCCTTGGCGGGGGACGAGAAAAACTGTTTTTT. Protein product: CASLGGGREKLFF.

The rearrangement uses TRBV28 and TRBJ1-5, with D perhaps matching TRBD1 (5 bases). The CDR3 totals 12 residues. V was trimmed by 5 bases and J by 6 bases, leaving 8 bases between them. The germline V gene has CDR1 MDHEN and CDR2 SYDVKM. CDR3 residues: CASSAGIQPQHF. The CDR3, as DNA: TGTGCCAGCAGTGCAGGGATTCAGCCCCAGCATTTT.

This chain connects TRBV5-1 to TRBJ2-5; 12 nucleotides line up with TRBD2. Trimming removed 0 bases from V and 4 bases from J; junction bases left unmatched: 7. Germline V CDR1 and CDR2: SGHRS, YFSETQ. CDR3 length: 17 amino acids. The CDR3, as DNA: TGCGCCAGCAGCTTGGCCCGCGTACTAGCGGGGGGAGAGACCCAGTACTTC. Translating it yields CASSLARVLAGGETQYF.

This chain's CDR3 is CASTPGVDSPLHF. The CDR3 coding sequence is TGCGCCAGCACCCCAGGGGTTGATTCACCCCTCCACTTT. The gene calls are TRBV10-1 and TRBJ1-6; D perhaps matches TRBD1 (6 bases). Germline values: CDR1 WNHNN, CDR2 SYGVQD (reference sequence). This CDR3 region has 13 residues. With 7 bases removed from V and 8 bases from J, the gap between germline ends came to 12 bases.

This clone showed up just a few times. The chain combines TRBV11-1 with TRBJ2-3, with D perhaps TRBD2 (6 bases). Germline CDR1 is SGHAT and CDR2 is FQDESV (reference sequence). Trimming took off 5 bases at V and 0 bases at J, with 9 bases between the two ends. The CDR3 has 14 amino acids. The CDR3 sequence is CASSPGLSTDTQYF. Here the CDR3 DNA reads TGTGCCAGCAGCCCCGGACTAAGCACAGATACGCAGTATTTT.

The chain couples TRBV4-1 to TRBJ2-2; D may be TRBD2 (6 bases). Per the germline V gene, CDR1 is MGHRA and CDR2 is YSYEKL. There are 15 residues in the CDR3. V lost 4 bases, J lost 7 bases, and 16 bases lay in between. CDR3 loop: CASSLKTGLLGELFF. For the CDR3, the DNA is TGCGCCAGCAGCCTCAAAACGGGACTCCTCGGGGAGCTGTTTTTT.

In its sample, this clone was seen a few times. V usage is TRBV6-5 and J usage is TRBJ2-7; the D gene is possibly TRBD2 (5 bases). CDR1 and CDR2 (germline): MNHEY, SVGAGI. The ends were cut back, 6 bases at V and 3 bases at J, with 12 bases in the middle. The CDR3 sequence is 13 residues long. The CDR3 nucleotides read TGTGCCAGCAGCAGTCGGGGATACTACGAGCAGTACTTC. As protein: CASSSRGYYEQYF.

The rearrangement joins TRBV27 to TRBJ2-3; D possibly corresponds to TRBD2 (6 bases). The CDR3 sequence is 14 residues long. V was shortened by 7 bases and J by 0 bases, with 11 bases between the two germline ends. Germline V gene data show CDR1 as MNHEY and CDR2 as SMNVEV (reference sequence). The CDR3 bases are TGTGCCAGCACCTTGGGGACTAGCACAGATACGCAGTATTTT. This sequence encodes CASTLGTSTDTQYF.

V is TRBV7-8 and J is TRBJ2-1; D may be TRBD2 (5 bases). V was cut by 1 base and J by 13 bases, with 11 bases left in between. This CDR3 contains 12 residues. CDR1 and CDR2 (germline): SGHVS, FQNEAQ. In DNA, the CDR3 is TGTGCCAGCAGCTTAGAGCGGCTAAGCCAGTTCTTC. Translation gives CASSLERLSQFF.